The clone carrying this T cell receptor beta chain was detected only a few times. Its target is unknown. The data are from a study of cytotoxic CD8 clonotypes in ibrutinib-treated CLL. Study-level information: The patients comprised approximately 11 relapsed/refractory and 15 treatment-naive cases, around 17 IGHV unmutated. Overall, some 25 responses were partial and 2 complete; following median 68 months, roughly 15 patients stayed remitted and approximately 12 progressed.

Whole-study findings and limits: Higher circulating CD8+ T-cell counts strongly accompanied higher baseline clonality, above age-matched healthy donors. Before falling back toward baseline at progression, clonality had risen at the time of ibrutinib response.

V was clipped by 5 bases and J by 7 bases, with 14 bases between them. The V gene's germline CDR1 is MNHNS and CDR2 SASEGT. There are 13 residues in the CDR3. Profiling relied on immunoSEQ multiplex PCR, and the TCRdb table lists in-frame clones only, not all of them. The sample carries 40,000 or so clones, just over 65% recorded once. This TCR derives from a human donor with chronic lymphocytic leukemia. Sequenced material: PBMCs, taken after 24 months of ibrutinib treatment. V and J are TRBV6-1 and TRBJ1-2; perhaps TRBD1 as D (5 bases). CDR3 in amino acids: CASSPGGFSGYTF. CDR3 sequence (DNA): TGTGCCAGCAGTCCCGGGGGGTTCAGTGGCTACACCTTC.